This T cell receptor beta chain was sequenced for a study of blood T cell repertoires in COVID-19. Study summary: Acute-phase and convalescent COVID-19 samples originated in the United States, Italy and Spain. From T cells, B-cell-depleted T cells, or PBMCs came the material, which was cDNA or gDNA.

This clone was seen only a few times. The authors' processing: Amplifying reference gene primers gave estimates of nucleated cell counts. TCRdb's table, derived via immunoSEQ multiplex PCR, lists solely in-frame clones and lacks some. The V and J calls and the clone size are those of that table, but D and trimming were determined from the DNA. The data hold a few hundred thousand clones, with about 83% observed a single time. The CDR3 consists of 18 residues. Germline V gives CDR1 LGHDT, CDR2 YNNKEL (reference sequence). V shed 4 bases, J shed 2 bases, and the junction held 8 bases outside the gene matches. Patients in Seattle were enrolled during active infection, then followed longitudinally.

The rearrangement links TRBV3-1 (or the pseudogene TRBV3-2) to TRBJ2-5; 15 nucleotides line up with TRBD2. The sequencing input was peripheral blood. This receptor was identified in a woman in her 30s with COVID-19, enrolled during active disease. The CDR3 loop is CASSLRTSGRASQETQYF. CDR3 in DNA: TGTGCCAGCAGCCTAAGGACTAGCGGGAGGGCCTCACAAGAGACCCAGTACTTC.